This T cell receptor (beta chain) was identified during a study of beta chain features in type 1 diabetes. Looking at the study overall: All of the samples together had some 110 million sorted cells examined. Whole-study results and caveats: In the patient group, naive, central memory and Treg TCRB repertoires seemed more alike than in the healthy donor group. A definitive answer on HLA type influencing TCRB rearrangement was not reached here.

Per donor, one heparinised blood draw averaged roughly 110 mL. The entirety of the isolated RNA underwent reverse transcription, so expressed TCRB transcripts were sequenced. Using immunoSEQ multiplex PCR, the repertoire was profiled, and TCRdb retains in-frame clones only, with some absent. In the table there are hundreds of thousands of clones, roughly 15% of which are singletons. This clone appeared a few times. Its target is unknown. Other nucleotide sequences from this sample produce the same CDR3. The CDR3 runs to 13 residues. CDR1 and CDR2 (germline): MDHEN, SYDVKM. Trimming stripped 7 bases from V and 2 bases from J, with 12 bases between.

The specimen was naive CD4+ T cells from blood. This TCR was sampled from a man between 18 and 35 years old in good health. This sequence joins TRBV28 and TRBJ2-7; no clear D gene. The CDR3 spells CASNSLVAYEQYF. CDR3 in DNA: TGTGCCAGCAACTCTCTAGTAGCCTACGAGCAGTACTTC.